A single sample is the source of the 14 T cell receptor beta chains below, sequenced in a study of shared clonotypes between healthy human individuals. The protocol was immunoSEQ multiplex PCR, while the TCRdb copy is restricted to in-frame clones and leaves out a portion. The sample lists roughly 810,000 clones, 90% to 98% occurring once. Terminally differentiated effector memory CD45RA+ cells were excluded from the naive CD8 cells, which were CD45RO-negative and positively selected for CCR7. Input material: naive CD8+ T cells sorted from blood. Source of these receptors: a man aged 25 to 45 in good health.

The chain couples TRBV11-2 to TRBJ2-1; 7 nucleotides line up with TRBD2. The CDR3 totals 17 residues. Losses at the gene ends were 1 base for V and 0 bases for J; bases not matched to a gene: 6. CDR1 is SGHAT, CDR2 FQNNGV, per germline. CDR3 DNA: TGTGCCAGCAGCTTAGGACTAGCCGACAGCTCCTACAATGAGCAGTTCTTC. This codes for CASSLGLADSSYNEQFF.

J is TRBJ1-5 and V is TRBV7-9; TRBD1 is a possible D gene (5 bases). Germline loops: CDR1 SEHNR, CDR2 FQNEAQ (reference sequence). CDR3 size: 16 residues. Trimming cost V 1 base and J 2 bases, with 12 bases left between them. The CDR3 region has the DNA TGTGCCAGCAGCTTAGACAAGGGGTTTGGCAATCAGCCCCAGCATTTT. Protein product: CASSLDKGFGNQPQHF.

The V and J genes are TRBV7-3 and TRBJ2-1; no definite D call. Trimming shortened V by 4 bases and J by 5 bases, and 6 bases separated the two germline ends. The CDR3 sequence is 12 residues long. Germline V CDR1 and CDR2: SGHTA, FQGTGA. The CDR3 loop is CASSSLDNEQFF. Written as DNA, the CDR3 is TGTGCCAGCAGCTCATTGGACAATGAGCAGTTCTTC.

The V and J genes are TRBV7-9 and TRBJ2-7; TRBD1 might be the D (5 bases). Between the trimmed V and J ends, which lost 6 bases and 5 bases, there was a span of 20 bases. Germline-derived CDR1 and CDR2 are SEHNR and FQNEAQ (reference sequence). The CDR3 has 15 residues. For the CDR3, the DNA is TGTGCCAGCAGACATACAGGTTCCGAGCTGAACGAGCAGTACTTC. Protein product: CASRHTGSELNEQYF.

The table lists this clone with a count of one. V and J are TRBV13 and TRBJ1-1; D unresolved. V was pared by 5 bases and J by 1 base, with 11 bases between. CDR3 length: 14 amino acids. CDR1 and CDR2 from the germline V gene are PRHDT and FYEKMQ (reference sequence). The CDR3 nucleotides read TGTGCCAGCAGCGGAGCCGGAGAGAACACTGAAGCTTTCTTT. Translated: CASSGAGENTEAFF.

This clone turned up a few times. The identical CDR3 is also encoded by other nucleotide sequences in the sample. The V and J genes are TRBV7-9 and TRBJ2-6; D uncertain. This CDR3 spans 14 amino acids. V lost 1 base, J lost 2 bases, and 3 bases lay in between. The germline V gene encodes CDR1 SEHNR and CDR2 FQNEAQ (reference sequence). The CDR3 coding sequence is TGTGCCAGCAGCTTAGGGGCTGGGGCCAACGTCCTGACTTTC. Its translation is CASSLGAGANVLTF.

The V gene is TRBV11-3, the J gene TRBJ2-1; TRBD1 agrees at 7 bases. The CDR3 contains 13 residues. The V gene's germline CDR1 is SGHNT and CDR2 YENEEA. The J segment lost 9 bases and the V segment lost 3 bases, leaving 5 bases of the junction unmatched. CDR3 sequence reads: CASSFEGGGEQFF. CDR3 DNA sequence: TGTGCCAGCAGCTTCGAAGGGGGCGGTGAGCAGTTCTTC.

J is TRBJ1-1 and V is TRBV9; D gene uncertain. Germline loops: CDR1 SGDLS, CDR2 YYNGEE. Between the trimmed V and J ends, which lost 2 bases and 1 base, there was a span of 6 bases. This CDR3 spans 13 amino acids. The CDR3 sequence is CASSVTENTEAFF. The DNA for the CDR3 is TGTGCCAGCAGCGTTACAGAGAACACTGAAGCTTTCTTT.

The V gene is TRBV6-6, the J gene TRBJ1-5; D remains ambiguous. CDR1 is MNHNY and CDR2 is SVGAGI in the germline V gene (reference sequence). The ends were cut back, 0 bases at V and 9 bases at J, with 9 bases in the middle. The CDR3 contains 13 residues. The CDR3, as DNA: TGTGCCAGCAGTTACTCGATTTTGTGGCCCCAGCATTTT. Amino acids: CASSYSILWPQHF.

CDR3 nucleotides: TGCGCCAGCAGCCAAGCTACCTCCTACGAGCAGTACTTC. Protein product: CASSQATSYEQYF. The chain joins TRBV4-3 to TRBJ2-7; no firm D call. V lost 1 base, J lost 0 bases, and 4 bases lay in between. The CDR3 has 13 amino acids. CDR1 and CDR2 from the germline V gene are LGHNA and YSLEER.

This clone appeared once. The chain carries TRBV4-1 and TRBJ2-7, with D perhaps TRBD1 (5 bases). Germline assignment: CDR1 MGHRA and CDR2 YSYEKL. The CDR3 has 15 amino acids. The ends were cut back, 0 bases at V and 0 bases at J, with 9 bases in the middle. CDR3 in amino acids: CASSQDRQSSYEQYF. The CDR3, as DNA: TGCGCCAGCAGCCAAGATAGACAGAGCTCCTACGAGCAGTACTTC.

The V gene is TRBV6-5, the J gene TRBJ1-5; D remains unclear. Trimming took off 4 bases at V and 4 bases at J, with 11 bases between the two ends. CDR3 size: 14 residues. CDR1 and CDR2 from the germline V gene are MNHEY and SVGAGI. This chain's CDR3 is CASSLVGGNQPQHF. CDR3 nucleotide sequence: TGTGCCAGCAGTTTGGTTGGCGGTAATCAGCCCCAGCATTTT.

In the case of this clone: Relative to the germline gene, one junction end is altered; a read error may explain this. The rearrangement links TRBV27 to TRBJ1-4, with TRBD1 as a possible D gene (5 bases). The germline gives CDR1 MNHEY, CDR2 SMNVEV (reference sequence). The CDR3 has 12 amino acids. DNA for the CDR3: TGTGCCAGCAGTCCGATACCGGGACTTTCCGTTTTT. Translating gives CASSPIPGLSVF.

J is TRBJ2-7 and V is TRBV19, with D unresolved. CDR3 length equals 14 residues. Germline V gene lookup returns CDR1 LNHDA and CDR2 SQIVND (reference sequence). V was cut by 2 bases and J by 3 bases, with 11 bases left in between. The CDR3 here is CASSIYAGDYEQYF. CDR3 sequence (DNA): TGTGCCAGTAGTATATACGCAGGCGACTACGAGCAGTACTTC.